A selection of T cell receptor beta chains follows, all from one sample in a study of identical twins. TCRdb called the 5' RACE reads again in MiXCR, with one record for every CDR3 protein. This table has roughly 750,000 distinct CDR3 sequences, approximately 21% appearing once. The same sample was also used in a study of T cells expressing NK-cell markers.

The sequencing sample was made of PBMCs. These receptor sequences come from a woman between 18 and 29 years old in good health. The conserved cysteine and the conserved F or W are not part of the CDR3 here.

v_call,cdr3_aa
TRBV5-1,ASTSQGGRGNEQF
TRBV29-1,SVGDPRTGAGEQY
TRBV29-1,SPRRAAGTNSNQPQH
TRBV20-1,SANAGTGELF
TRBV4-3,ASSQGRGGSYEQY
TRBV12-3/TRBV12-4,ASSLANEQY
TRBV20-1,SARDGLAGPYEQY
TRBV6-1,ASIPGSRTGELF
TRBV19,ASSIDPGLAGDTGELF
TRBV27,ASSPSEVYEQY
TRBV5-6,ASSLATDTEAF
TRBV20-1,SARDGRRGTGELF
TRBV29-1,SVEGGLAGRYEQY
TRBV5-1,ASRINRGGSYEQY
TRBV20-1,SARDRLKERGGRETQY
TRBV9,ASSVGGRDEQY
TRBV2,ASSASRGLSSYNEQF
TRBV12-3/TRBV12-4,ASSSERGRDTQY
TRBV5-6,ASSPRKLASLPNEQF
TRBV4-3,ASSQDVYVEQF
TRBV5-5,ASSSVFTDTQY
TRBV25-1,ASSLTGEVYGYT
TRBV12-3/TRBV12-4,ASVDRVNEQF
TRBV6-1,ASSEIRDSSYEQY
TRBV5-1,DRQPGPGNEQF
TRBV11-2,AGSPLAGGRNEQF
TRBV20-1,SASLGGQPQETQY
TRBV12-3/TRBV12-4,ASSRTRDRESPLH
TRBV5-8,ASSLSGVANNEQF
TRBV25-1,ASSSSTPGEKGNYGYT
TRBV7-9,ASSSPSGPTYEQY
TRBV6-5,ASSYLEPDSTDTQY